The 15 T cell receptor beta chains reported below all come from one sample, sequenced in a study of blood T cell repertoires in COVID-19 (dated by TCRdb to 2018 to 2020). Libraries were built with the immunoSEQ multiplex PCR assay. TCRdb re-hosts the immuneACCESS table, in-frame sequences only. Its copies lack some clones; in the studies checked, an unresolved V gene accounts for under half of them, and the cause for the rest is not known. This sample gives a few hundred thousand clones in total; about 89% of them show up just once. The top ten constitute approximately 1.3% of the sample. Sequencing was carried out using PBMCs or T cells enriched from blood (not recorded which). The receptors here all came from a human donor in a cohort exposed to, infected with or recovered from COVID-19 (not recorded which). The donor label of this sample is uncertain.

The chain uses TRBV9 and TRBJ2-1; a possible D gene is TRBD2 (6 bases). CDR1 is SGDLS and CDR2 is YYNGEE in the germline V gene. Trimming left V 4 bases short and J 7 bases short, with 21 bases between. This CDR3 is 16 amino acids long. CDR3 coding DNA: TGTGCCAGCAGCCCCAGTATCGCGGGGAAGACGAATGAGCAGTTCTTC. The encoded protein is CASSPSIAGKTNEQFF.

This chain uses TRBV15 with TRBJ2-1; TRBD2 agrees at 10 bases. Germline loops: CDR1 LNHNV, CDR2 YYDKDF (reference sequence). With 0 bases clipped from V and 8 bases from J, the junction kept 16 bases outside the gene matches. The CDR3 is 19 residues long. The CDR3 sequence: CATSRDLASGGPKGHEQFF. The CDR3 bases are TGTGCCACCAGCAGAGATCTGGCTAGCGGGGGTCCCAAGGGACATGAGCAGTTCTTC.

This chain links TRBV7-9 with TRBJ1-4; 8 bases are shared with TRBD1. The CDR3 consists of 14 residues. J lost 5 bases, V lost 3 bases, and 2 bases had no gene match. Germline V lookup: CDR1 SEHNR, CDR2 FQNEAQ (reference sequence). The CDR3 DNA is TGTGCCAGCAGCTTCGGGACAGGCAATGAAAAACTGTTTTTT. As protein: CASSFGTGNEKLFF.

This chain uses TRBV27 with TRBJ1-1; no reliable D call. Trimming took 1 base from V and 0 from J, leaving 6 bases between them. Looked up from germline, CDR1 is MNHEY and CDR2 is SMNVEV (reference sequence). The CDR3 consists of 14 residues. CDR3 amino acids: CASSLYHMNTEAFF. Here the CDR3 DNA reads TGTGCCAGCAGTTTATACCACATGAACACTGAAGCTTTCTTT.

This clone was counted once. This sample includes further DNA sequences coding for the same CDR3. The rearrangement uses TRBV19 and TRBJ2-2, with D unresolved. This CDR3 is 13 amino acids long. Germline V gives CDR1 LNHDA, CDR2 SQIVND (reference sequence). The V end lost 0 bases, the J end lost 7 bases, and 6 bases lay between the germline ends. CDR3 DNA sequence: TGTGCCAGTAGTATAGATCGAGGCGGGGAGCTGTTTTTT. Amino acid sequence: CASSIDRGGELFF.

The rearrangement joins TRBV6-6 to TRBJ1-5, with D unclear. The CDR3 is made up of 16 amino acids. V lost 2 bases and J lost 1, with 12 bases in between. Germline V gives CDR1 MNHNY, CDR2 SVGAGI (reference sequence). The CDR3 sequence is CASSYRREASNQPQHF. The CDR3 nucleotides read TGTGCCAGCAGTTACAGGAGGGAAGCCAGCAATCAGCCCCAGCATTTT.

The chain links TRBV7-6 to TRBJ2-2; 10 positions agree with TRBD2. Germline lookup yields CDR1 SGHVS and CDR2 FNYEAQ. The CDR3 has 18 amino acids. Trimming took 1 base from V and 6 from J; bases not matched to a gene: 11. As DNA, the CDR3 is TGTGCCAGCAGCTTAGATGCTGATAGCGGGGGGTCGGCCGGGGAGCTGTTTTTT. It encodes CASSLDADSGGSAGELFF.

This chain links TRBV10-1 with TRBJ1-5; D might be TRBD1 (5 bases). CDR3 length equals 16 residues. CDR1 is WNHNN, CDR2 SYGVQD, per germline (reference sequence). The V gene lost 2 bases and the J gene lost 6 bases, with 17 bases spanning the gap. The CDR3 spells CASSEPGPYRCQPQHF. The CDR3 region has the DNA TGCGCCAGCAGTGAGCCCGGACCGTACAGGTGTCAGCCCCAGCATTTT.

The V gene is TRBV3-1 (or the pseudogene TRBV3-2), the J gene TRBJ2-3, with a possible D match to TRBD2 (6 bases). Trimming took 4 bases from V and 2 from J, leaving 22 bases between them. The CDR3 is 18 amino acids. The germline V gene encodes CDR1 LGHDT and CDR2 YNNKEL (reference sequence). CDR3 coding DNA: TGTGCCAGCAGCCCGATTGGACCGGGGGTGGGTTCCACAGATACGCAGTATTTT. It encodes CASSPIGPGVGSTDTQYF.

The sample holds one count of this clone. The V and J genes are TRBV9 and TRBJ2-7, with D perhaps matching TRBD2 (5 bases). The CDR3 runs to 15 residues. CDR1 SGDLS and CDR2 YYNGEE come from the germline V gene. Deletions cut 1 base from V and 1 base from J, with 12 bases between. In nucleotides, the CDR3 is TGTGCCAGCAGCGTAACCAGCGGAGCATCCTACGAGCAGTACTTC. Translation: CASSVTSGASYEQYF.

This clone has a single count. J is TRBJ1-6 and V is TRBV3-1 (or the pseudogene TRBV3-2), with no clear D. The CDR3 extends over 16 amino acids. CDR1 and CDR2 from the germline V gene are LGHDT and YNNKEL (reference sequence). Between the trimmed V and J ends, which lost 0 bases and 10 bases, there was a span of 16 bases. DNA for the CDR3: TGTGCCAGCAGCCAAGATGAGGGTTCAGTCGGATCACCCCTCCACTTT. Its protein is CASSQDEGSVGSPLHF.

This chain links TRBV28 with TRBJ2-5, with 8 bases that match TRBD1. V lost 6 bases and J lost 3; bases outside the gene matches: 9. The CDR3 totals 15 residues. CDR1 is MDHEN and CDR2 is SYDVKM in the germline V gene. This chain's CDR3 is CASSPGGVREETQYF. The CDR3 DNA reads as TGTGCCAGCAGCCCAGGGGGCGTACGCGAAGAGACCCAGTACTTC.

This sequence joins TRBV5-6 and TRBJ1-1, with TRBD1 matching 7 bases. CDR1 is SGHDT and CDR2 is YYEEEE in the germline V gene. The CDR3 consists of 15 residues. The trim removed 3 bases at V and 12 bases at J, leaving 17 bases unmatched. The CDR3 DNA is TGTGCCAGCAGCTGGGGGACAGTGAGCGCCCTGGGGACTTTCTTT. Amino acids: CASSWGTVSALGTFF.

V is TRBV7-2 and J is TRBJ2-3; the match to TRBD2 covers 7 bases. V lost 7 bases to trimming and J lost 2 bases; unmatched junction nucleotides: 15. Germline V gene sequence: CDR1 SGHTA, CDR2 FQGNSA. The CDR3 has 17 amino acids. As DNA, the CDR3 is TGTGCCAGCACCCGGGTCGCTAGCGGCCCCCTCACAGATACGCAGTATTTT. It translates to CASTRVASGPLTDTQYF.

J is TRBJ1-2 and V is TRBV4-2; D perhaps matches TRBD1 (5 bases). The V gene lost 0 bases and the J gene lost 4 bases, with 15 bases spanning the gap. The CDR3 consists of 16 residues. Germline values: CDR1 LGHNA, CDR2 YNFKEQ. CDR3 in amino acids: CASSQDRGGRIYGYTF. CDR3 sequence (DNA): TGTGCCAGCAGCCAAGATCGGGGGGGGAGGATCTATGGCTACACCTTC.